Listed below are T cell receptor beta chains from one sample, sequenced in a study of cytomegalovirus exposure and HLA in healthy donors. The protocol was immunoSEQ multiplex PCR, while the TCRdb copy is restricted to in-frame clones and leaves out a portion. The sample includes about 92,000 clones, approximately 85% of them seen just once. The sequencing sample was made of PBMCs. These receptors all stem from a woman aged 18 to 35 in good health and CMV-seropositive. Both conserved end residues are trimmed from each CDR3. Fields, in order: V gene, D gene, J gene, CDR3 protein. The D gene is left open where the match is weak.

v_gene: TRBV4-1
d_gene: .
j_gene: TRBJ1-2
CDR3aa: ASSQGTERATNYGYT

v_gene: TRBV6-5
d_gene: TRBD2
j_gene: TRBJ2-7
CDR3aa: ASSYGGLASFEQY

v_gene: TRBV15
d_gene: .
j_gene: TRBJ2-5
CDR3aa: ATSRIWAGAQETQY

v_gene: TRBV2
d_gene: TRBD1
j_gene: TRBJ1-5
CDR3aa: ASLGTGDRGNQPQH

v_gene: TRBV4-2
d_gene: TRBD2
j_gene: TRBJ2-2
CDR3aa: ASSQAGGRAALAGELF

v_gene: TRBV5-1
d_gene: .
j_gene: TRBJ1-1
CDR3aa: ASSAGWNTEAF

v_gene: TRBV6-5
d_gene: TRBD2
j_gene: TRBJ2-1
CDR3aa: ASSYDGRAYNEQF

v_gene: TRBV7-9
d_gene: .
j_gene: TRBJ1-4
CDR3aa: ASSRPRQGNEKLF

v_gene: TRBV13
d_gene: TRBD1
j_gene: TRBJ2-3
CDR3aa: ASSLRTGRWSTDTQY

v_gene: TRBV30
d_gene: .
j_gene: TRBJ1-4
CDR3aa: AWSGFGEKLF

v_gene: TRBV5-8
d_gene: .
j_gene: TRBJ1-3
CDR3aa: ASSPGYSGNTIY

v_gene: TRBV5-4
d_gene: .
j_gene: TRBJ1-6
CDR3aa: ASSLAGYNSPLY

v_gene: TRBV28
d_gene: TRBD1
j_gene: TRBJ1-5
CDR3aa: ASSRGGEVQPQH

v_gene: TRBV4-2
d_gene: .
j_gene: TRBJ2-2
CDR3aa: ASSQVDSPTGELF

v_gene: TRBV19
d_gene: TRBD1
j_gene: TRBJ2-6
CDR3aa: ASSIQGQGDAGANVLT

v_gene: TRBV29-1
d_gene: .
j_gene: TRBJ2-5
CDR3aa: SVESQETQY

v_gene: TRBV30
d_gene: .
j_gene: TRBJ1-5
CDR3aa: AWSVSLGNQPQH

v_gene: TRBV5-1
d_gene: TRBD1
j_gene: TRBJ1-1
CDR3aa: ASSLTGAENTEAF

v_gene: TRBV5-1
d_gene: TRBD1
j_gene: TRBJ2-5
CDR3aa: ASSEQTGGQETQY

v_gene: TRBV9
d_gene: .
j_gene: TRBJ1-1
CDR3aa: ASSPEQMNTEAF

v_gene: TRBV28
d_gene: TRBD1
j_gene: TRBJ1-5
CDR3aa: ASSFLDRDNQPQH

v_gene: TRBV28
d_gene: TRBD2
j_gene: TRBJ2-7
CDR3aa: ASSLSQGIAGVNEQY

v_gene: TRBV10-3
d_gene: TRBD2
j_gene: TRBJ2-5
CDR3aa: AISDSGLAGVVDETQY

v_gene: TRBV6-1
d_gene: .
j_gene: TRBJ1-5
CDR3aa: ASSDYVNQPQH

v_gene: TRBV6-5
d_gene: .
j_gene: TRBJ1-3
CDR3aa: ASSPTGTGGNTIY

v_gene: TRBV30
d_gene: TRBD2
j_gene: TRBJ2-4
CDR3aa: AWRKYLTSGSGHIQY

v_gene: TRBV29-1
d_gene: .
j_gene: TRBJ1-2
CDR3aa: SVEDRDTSYT

v_gene: TRBV4-2
d_gene: TRBD2
j_gene: TRBJ2-1
CDR3aa: ASSSPGLAGRNEQF

v_gene: TRBV10-3
d_gene: .
j_gene: TRBJ1-1
CDR3aa: AISGQGLNTEAF

v_gene: TRBV7-9
d_gene: TRBD2
j_gene: TRBJ2-7
CDR3aa: ASSLVRGSGSYEQY

v_gene: TRBV27
d_gene: .
j_gene: TRBJ1-5
CDR3aa: ASSYYGDDQPQH

v_gene: TRBV5-1
d_gene: .
j_gene: TRBJ1-4
CDR3aa: ASSILGGDNEKLF

v_gene: TRBV9
d_gene: TRBD2
j_gene: TRBJ2-3
CDR3aa: ASSISGIPGDTQY

v_gene: TRBV5-1
d_gene: .
j_gene: TRBJ2-5
CDR3aa: ASSLVSGRGGETQY

v_gene: TRBV27
d_gene: .
j_gene: TRBJ2-3
CDR3aa: ASSLGWGGHTDTQY

v_gene: TRBV15
d_gene: TRBD1
j_gene: TRBJ1-5
CDR3aa: ATSPDRGYQPQH

v_gene: TRBV13
d_gene: TRBD2
j_gene: TRBJ2-3
CDR3aa: ASSSMASGGALSTDTQY

v_gene: TRBV6-1
d_gene: .
j_gene: TRBJ1-5
CDR3aa: ASSELWGGSNQPQH

v_gene: TRBV4-2
d_gene: .
j_gene: TRBJ2-5
CDR3aa: ASSPTAGTQETQY

v_gene: TRBV7-9
d_gene: .
j_gene: TRBJ2-3
CDR3aa: ASSLVSGYTDTQY

v_gene: TRBV5-1
d_gene: TRBD1
j_gene: TRBJ1-6
CDR3aa: ASSLAGQGSPLH

v_gene: TRBV27
d_gene: .
j_gene: TRBJ1-1
CDR3aa: ASSKNPRRANTEAF

v_gene: TRBV10-3
d_gene: TRBD1
j_gene: TRBJ1-1
CDR3aa: AISEPPYRGTEAF

v_gene: TRBV5-1
d_gene: TRBD1
j_gene: TRBJ1-1
CDR3aa: ASSTPTGGGEAF

v_gene: TRBV27
d_gene: .
j_gene: TRBJ2-1
CDR3aa: ASSLSPSFFRF

v_gene: TRBV18
d_gene: .
j_gene: TRBJ1-2
CDR3aa: ASSPSRETGYT

v_gene: TRBV6-5
d_gene: .
j_gene: TRBJ2-7
CDR3aa: ASSFGLRSYEQY

v_gene: TRBV6-1
d_gene: .
j_gene: TRBJ1-2
CDR3aa: ASIKDRVSYGYT

v_gene: TRBV6-5
d_gene: TRBD2
j_gene: TRBJ2-1
CDR3aa: ASSLSGRIYNEQF

v_gene: TRBV7-6
d_gene: .
j_gene: TRBJ1-3
CDR3aa: ASSLYAGLNSGNTIY

v_gene: TRBV6-6
d_gene: TRBD2
j_gene: TRBJ2-5
CDR3aa: ASRPHVTSAQETQY

v_gene: TRBV27
d_gene: TRBD1
j_gene: TRBJ2-7
CDR3aa: ASSLHLTGGSSYEQY

v_gene: TRBV10-3
d_gene: TRBD2
j_gene: TRBJ2-1
CDR3aa: AITSGRALRFLGEQF

v_gene: TRBV25-1
d_gene: .
j_gene: TRBJ2-7
CDR3aa: ASSALGPSGQHYEQY

v_gene: TRBV4-1
d_gene: TRBD1
j_gene: TRBJ1-5
CDR3aa: ASSQLTGGGNQPQH

v_gene: TRBV9
d_gene: .
j_gene: TRBJ2-3
CDR3aa: ASSEGVSDTQY

v_gene: TRBV19
d_gene: TRBD2
j_gene: TRBJ2-1
CDR3aa: ASSRLAGETDNEQF

v_gene: TRBV7-8
d_gene: TRBD1
j_gene: TRBJ1-5
CDR3aa: ASSAPEGALSQPQH

v_gene: TRBV6-5
d_gene: .
j_gene: TRBJ1-1
CDR3aa: ASSPGYGNTEAF